This TCR beta chain came from a study of blood T cells in healthy people across ages. Primed by a sample-barcoded 5' primer and a J-beta primer mix, a second PCR proceeded for about 7 to 11 cycles. Every molecule of cDNA carried a tag from a template-switch adaptor with 12 random nucleotides. TCRdb reprocessed the 5' RACE reads with MiXCR, giving one entry per CDR3 protein. The sample has 1.2 million to 1.5 million distinct CDR3 sequences; approximately 60% are singletons. This clonotype was recorded a few times. The target antigen is unknown. The germline gives CDR1 MGHDK, CDR2 SYGVNS. V shed 4 bases and J shed 2 bases, with 9 bases lying between them. The CDR3 extends over 15 amino acids. Whole-study results and caveats: A roughly linear fall in TCR beta diversity per million T cells was seen with increasing age.

The source of this sequence is a man aged 18 to 30 in good health. This sequence joins TRBV25-1 and TRBJ2-6, with D hard to call. Material: blood. CDR3 protein: CASSGQATGANVLTF. The CDR3 nucleotides are TGTGCCAGCAGTGGGCAGGCGACTGGGGCCAACGTCCTGACTTTC.